The clone carrying this T cell receptor beta chain was found a few times. The source of the sample is a study of T-cell memory formation after mild COVID-19. Study-wide context: Largely, TCR clusters stayed within a single donor.

Constant-segment primers were used for 5'RACE, and the resulting TCR alpha and TCR beta cDNA libraries carried sample barcodes and UMIs. TCRdb called the 5' RACE reads again in MiXCR, with one record for every CDR3 protein. The data show 450,000 or so distinct CDR3 sequences, with 20% to 25% seen just once and around an eighth held by the top ten. Sample: PBMCs or a T cell subset sorted from them (not recorded which). This sequence was found in an adult woman who had mild COVID-19 (a few samples of this study predate the infection). Cell type and time point are not known.

This CDR3 is CASKGGSNQPQHF. The CDR3 DNA sequence: TGTGCCAGCAAGGGGGGTAGCAATCAGCCCCAGCATTTT. This sequence joins TRBV7-9 and TRBJ1-5; TRBD1 might be the D (6 bases). The CDR3 totals 13 residues. V gave up 7 bases and J gave up 0 bases, with 7 bases separating them. Germline V CDR1 and CDR2: SEHNR, FQNEAQ (reference sequence).